This T cell receptor beta chain was captured in a study of blood T cells in healthy people across ages. Study-wide findings and caveats: It was not known whether donors were CMV positive (a possible confounder of expanded clonotype changes). Diversity was higher, and naive CD4+ cells more numerous, in long-lived donors than in aged donors.

Next came a second PCR, run for about 7 to 12 cycles, which used a sample-barcoded 5' primer along with a J-beta primer mix. TCRdb processed the 5' RACE reads anew with MiXCR; each CDR3 protein has one entry. The profile shows 580,000 or so distinct CDR3 sequences, roughly 43% of them singletons. Comment on this clonotype: As yet, its antigen is unknown.

The CDR3 sequence is 14 residues long. Trimming at V came to 4 bases and at J to 7 bases, leaving 7 bases not matched to a gene. Germline-derived CDR1 and CDR2 are DFQATT and SNEGSKA (reference sequence). Healthy Caucasian individuals from Russia aged about 6 to 90 were enrolled as donors. The total RNA that was extracted per sample amounted to at least 5 micrograms. The clonotype was recovered from an elderly man in good health. Sequences were obtained from blood. The J gene is TRBJ2-1, the V gene TRBV20-1, with TRBD2 matching 10 bases. CDR3: CSATELAGKNEQFF. CDR3 sequence (DNA): TGCAGTGCTACCGAACTAGCGGGAAAGAATGAGCAGTTCTTC.